Following are 13 T cell receptor beta chains from one sample sequenced in a study of blood T cell repertoires in COVID-19. Assay: immunoSEQ multiplex PCR; the TCRdb copy retains only in-frame clones and omits some. The repertoire holds 200,000 or so clones, with roughly 80% as singletons. The sample consisted of peripheral blood. The receptors were sampled from a woman aged 25 to 45 with acute or convalescent COVID-19.

This clone was detected once. This sequence joins TRBV4-1 and TRBJ2-1; TRBD2 matches 11 bases. Germline CDR1 and CDR2: MGHRA and YSYEKL. The CDR3 loop spans 17 amino acids. The junction had 7 bases not matched to a gene; V was cut back by 6 bases and J by 0 bases. CDR3 residues: CASRSTSGDSSYNEQFF. The CDR3 region has the DNA TGCGCCAGCAGGTCGACTAGCGGGGATAGCTCCTACAATGAGCAGTTCTTC.

This clone has more than one count but fewer than ten. The CDR3: CASSLGGQDYGYTF. The DNA for the CDR3 is TGTGCCAGCAGCTTGGGAGGACAGGACTATGGCTACACCTTC. The gene calls are TRBV5-6 and TRBJ1-2; 7 bases map to TRBD1. Losses at the gene ends were 0 bases for V and 3 bases for J; bases not matched to a gene: 2. CDR1 is SGHDT and CDR2 is YYEEEE in the germline V gene. There are 14 residues in the CDR3.

The chain links TRBV28 to TRBJ1-2, with no clear D. CDR1 and CDR2 (germline): MDHEN, SYDVKM. The ends were cut back, 3 bases at V and 0 bases at J, with 8 bases in the middle. This CDR3 is 14 amino acids long. The CDR3 DNA is TGTGCCAGCAGTTTGCGTACAGCTAACTATGGCTACACCTTC. Protein: CASSLRTANYGYTF.

This sequence joins TRBV28 and TRBJ1-6; D is possibly TRBD1 (5 bases). Per germline, CDR1 MDHEN and CDR2 SYDVKM. This CDR3 has 13 residues. This chain's CDR3 is CAAGWQGNSPLHF. In nucleotides, the CDR3 is TGTGCTGCCGGGTGGCAGGGAAATTCACCCCTCCACTTT.

V and J are TRBV7-2 and TRBJ2-7, with 7 bases matching TRBD1. The CDR3 covers 15 residues. Germline CDR1 and CDR2: SGHTA and FQGNSA. V shed 6 bases, J shed 0 bases, and the junction held 8 bases outside the gene matches. CDR3 sequence reads: CASRWTGSSSYEQYF. The CDR3 DNA reads as TGTGCCAGCAGGTGGACAGGCTCGAGCTCCTACGAGCAGTACTTC.

The J gene is TRBJ1-1, the V gene TRBV28; D uncertain. CDR1 MDHEN and CDR2 SYDVKM come from the germline V gene. The CDR3 is 14 residues long. V lost 1 base and J 4 bases, leaving 10 bases between the germline ends. The CDR3 DNA is TGTGCCAGCAGTTTATATACCCGGGGCACTGAAGCTTTCTTT. This sequence encodes CASSLYTRGTEAFF.

The chain uses TRBV7-2 and TRBJ2-5; TRBD2 might be the D (6 bases). Trimming cost V 5 bases and J 2 bases, with 12 bases left between them. Per the germline V gene, CDR1 is SGHTA and CDR2 is FQGNSA. CDR3 length equals 14 residues. The CDR3 region has the DNA TGTGCCAGCAGCCCTCAGCGGGTACAAGAGACCCAGTACTTC. This codes for CASSPQRVQETQYF.

The V call is TRBV7-2, the J call TRBJ1-2; 12 bases map to TRBD1. CDR1 SGHTA and CDR2 FQGNSA come from the germline V gene. The CDR3 contains 15 residues. The ends lost 3 bases at V and 8 bases at J; junction bases unmatched: 7. The CDR3 spells CASSLGGTGGRGYTF. In DNA form, the CDR3 reads TGTGCCAGCAGCTTGGGTGGGACAGGGGGCAGGGGCTACACCTTC.

This chain joins TRBV27 and TRBJ2-4; tentative D call: TRBD1 (6 bases). CDR3 length: 14 residues. Germline V gene sequence: CDR1 MNHEY, CDR2 SMNVEV (reference sequence). The germline V and J ends were trimmed by 6 bases and 2 bases, with 11 bases remaining between them. The DNA for the CDR3 is TGTGCCAGCAGACCAGGGGTGACCAAAAACATTCAGTACTTC. Protein: CASRPGVTKNIQYF.

CDR3 sequence: CASSFSRTGVGTEAFF. Here the CDR3 DNA reads TGTGCCAGCAGTTTTTCTCGGACAGGAGTGGGCACTGAAGCTTTCTTT. The rearrangement uses TRBV7-2 and TRBJ1-1; 7 bases are a match to TRBD1. Per the germline V gene, CDR1 is SGHTA and CDR2 is FQGNSA. With 6 bases clipped from V and 4 bases from J, the junction kept 14 bases outside the gene matches. The CDR3 is 16 amino acids.

This chain joins TRBV6-5 and TRBJ2-5; 7 nucleotides line up with TRBD1. The CDR3 is 15 amino acids. Germline-derived CDR1 and CDR2 are MNHEY and SVGAGI. V was clipped by 8 bases and J by 4 bases; unmatched bases: 13. The CDR3 DNA sequence: TGTGCCAGCCCCTCCCCGGACAGGTCGAGAGAGACCCAGTACTTC. This translates into CASPSPDRSRETQYF.

This rearrangement joins TRBV3-1 (or the pseudogene TRBV3-2) to TRBJ2-7; the D gene is possibly TRBD1 (5 bases). Germline V CDR1 and CDR2: LGHDT, YNNKEL (reference sequence). Trimming took 5 bases from V and 2 from J, leaving 13 bases between them. The CDR3 consists of 14 residues. The CDR3 bases are TGTGCCAGCAGCGGCGCAGGGTCCGCCTACGAGCAGTACTTC. Residues: CASSGAGSAYEQYF.

The chain is built from TRBV5-1 and TRBJ2-2; TRBD2 agrees at 8 bases. CDR3 length equals 16 residues. The ends lost 4 bases at V and 5 bases at J; junction bases unmatched: 10. Per germline, CDR1 SGHRS and CDR2 YFSETQ. DNA for the CDR3: TGCGCCAGCAGCGCACTAGCGGTGCTTGCGACCGGGGAGCTGTTTTTT. It specifies CASSALAVLATGELFF.